In this sample, the clone carrying this T cell receptor (beta chain) turned up a few times. Expressed TCRB transcripts were sequenced because the isolated RNA had all been reverse transcribed beforehand. Repertoires were generated with immunoSEQ multiplex PCR, while TCRdb's copy carries only in-frame clones and drops some. In the table there are 450,000 to 600,000 clones, around 28% of which are singletons. Trimming pared 1 base from V and 4 bases from J, leaving 13 bases between. Germline V CDR1 and CDR2: SQVTM, ANQGSEA. The CDR3 has 14 amino acids. This sample is drawn from a study of beta chain features in type 1 diabetes.

The receptor was isolated from a man between 18 and 35 years old in good health. The J gene is TRBJ1-1, the V gene TRBV29-1; the D gene is possibly TRBD1 (5 bases). Sequencing was done on a sample of naive CD4+ T cells from blood. The CDR3 DNA is TGCAGCGTTGAAGCTCGGGGGTCGGGCACTGAAGCTTTCTTT. This encodes CSVEARGSGTEAFF.